This T cell receptor (beta chain) was obtained from a study of blood T cell repertoires in COVID-19. The wider study: The United States, Italy and Spain provided the acute and convalescent COVID-19 samples. PBMCs, B-cell-depleted T cells, or T cells were the source of the cDNA or gDNA that made up the material.

From germline, CDR1 is MDHEN and CDR2 SYDVKM. This CDR3 comprises 15 residues. V lost 7 bases to trimming and J lost 5 bases; unmatched junction nucleotides: 10. In the study's own analysis: Estimation of nucleated cell counts was performed using reference gene primer amplification. Only in-frame clones appear in the TCRdb table, and some are missing; sequencing was by immunoSEQ multiplex PCR. V, J and clone size were drawn from that table, and D and trimming were deduced from the DNA. This table holds roughly 79,000 clones, roughly 90% found once. The sequencing sample was made of peripheral blood. This chain connects TRBV28 to TRBJ2-1, with 8 bases identical to TRBD1. The clonotype was recovered from a man aged 45-60 years with active COVID-19. The CDR3 DNA sequence: TGTGCCAGCAATCCGGGACAGGCTATCAACAATGAGCAGTTCTTC. It yields the protein CASNPGQAINNEQFF.